This T cell receptor (beta chain) was identified in a study of shared T cell receptors in the human thymus. This clone was counted a single time. Only in-frame clones appear in the TCRdb table, and some are missing; sequencing was by immunoSEQ multiplex PCR. The data contain about 730,000 clones, 70% to 90% of them singletons. The V gene's germline CDR1 is SNHLY and CDR2 FYNNEI. V was trimmed by 7 bases and J by 1 base, leaving 16 bases between them. The CDR3 is made up of 15 amino acids. In addition, the sample was reused for a study of human thymus T cells. That work adds: There appeared to be biased usage of V and J genes in thymic and blood repertoires.

Source material: thymocytes. The source of this sequence is a girl under three years old with a congenital heart defect. The chain recombines TRBV2 with TRBJ2-5, with a tentative D call TRBD1 (6 bases). CDR3 coding DNA: TGTGCCAGCAAAGCAGAGACAGGTATCCAAGAGACCCAGTACTTC. Residues: CASKAETGIQETQYF. The variable domain in full, completed from reference TRBV2 and TRBJ2-5, reads EPEVTQTPSHQVTQMGQEVILRCVPISNHLYFYWYRQILGQKVEFLVSFYNNEISEKSEIFDDQFSVERPDGSNFTLKIRSTKLEDSAMYFCASKAETGIQETQYFGPGTRLLVL.